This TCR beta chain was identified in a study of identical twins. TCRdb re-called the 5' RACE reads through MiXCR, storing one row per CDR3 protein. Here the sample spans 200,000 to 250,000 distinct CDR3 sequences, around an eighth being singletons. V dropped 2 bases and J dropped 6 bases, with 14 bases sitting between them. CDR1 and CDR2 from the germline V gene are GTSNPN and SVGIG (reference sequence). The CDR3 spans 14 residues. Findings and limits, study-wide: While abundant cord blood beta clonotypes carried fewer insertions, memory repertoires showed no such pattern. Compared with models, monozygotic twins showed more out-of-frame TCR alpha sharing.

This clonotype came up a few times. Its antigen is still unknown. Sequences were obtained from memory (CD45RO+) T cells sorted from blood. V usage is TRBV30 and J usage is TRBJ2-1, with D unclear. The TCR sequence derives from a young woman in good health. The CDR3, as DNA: TGTGCCTGGAGTTTATGGAGAGTCCGCAATGAGCAGTTCTTC. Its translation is CAWSLWRVRNEQFF.